This is a list of T cell receptor beta chains from one sample in a study of T cell repertoires in cytomegalovirus infection. No antigen is known for these receptors. MiXCR, applied by TCRdb to the reads, yields one record per CDR3 protein. The table lists over 100,000 distinct CDR3 sequences, approximately 28% of them singletons. Specimen: CD8+ T cells from cultured PBMCs, collected from culture after CMV antigen stimulation. These receptors were collected from a human donor in good health (CMV status not recorded). Some clones in this sample may be carry-over from other donors' samples. The CDR3 runs from the conserved cysteine through the conserved F or W. Fields, in order: CDR3 length, J gene, V gene, clone size, D gene, CDR3 protein, CDR3 DNA. The D gene is left open where the match is weak. Clone sizes are given selectively: once, few, many, or a class where the clone is expanded.

15 TRBJ2-7 TRBV6-2/TRBV6-3 few TRBD1 CASSYSGQGADEQYF TGTGCCAGCAGTTACTCGGGACAGGGGGCGGACGAGCAGTACTTC
13 TRBJ2-2 TRBV20-1 few . CSARPQNTGELFF TGCAGTGCTAGACCCCAGAACACCGGGGAGCTGTTTTTT
13 TRBJ2-7 TRBV6-6 few . CAAEGQGGVEQYF TGTGCCGCGGAGGGGCAAGGGGGAGTCGAGCAGTACTTC
15 TRBJ1-2 TRBV4-1 . . CASSQRTPNEYGYTF TGCGCCAGCAGCCAACGGACACCGAATGAATATGGCTACACCTTC
14 TRBJ1-1 TRBV19 few . CASSPTGRGTEAFF TGTGCCAGTAGTCCCACCGGCAGGGGTACTGAAGCTTTCTTT
16 TRBJ1-1 TRBV5-6 . TRBD1 CASSLAPGQGTSEAFF TGTGCCAGCAGCTTAGCCCCAGGACAGGGGACATCTGAAGCTTTCTTT
14 TRBJ2-3 TRBV5-5 . . CASSLPGGTDTQYF TGTGCCAGCAGCTTGCCGGGGGGCACAGATACGCAGTATTTT
15 TRBJ1-1 TRBV28 . . CASQRRTSLSTEAFF TGTGCCAGCCAACGTAGGACATCTCTGAGCACTGAAGCTTTCTTT
12 TRBJ2-1 TRBV11-2 . . CANSSSYNEQFF TGTGCCAACTCCAGCTCCTACAATGAGCAGTTCTTC
13 TRBJ2-3 TRBV6-5 . . CASSPLGADTQYF TGTGCCAGCAGCCCCCTCGGGGCAGATACGCAGTATTTT
13 TRBJ1-1 TRBV30 . . CAWSLDSNTEAFF TGTGCCTGGAGTTTGGACAGCAACACTGAAGCTTTCTTT
16 TRBJ1-3 TRBV7-3 . . CASSVEQGSTGNTIYF TGTGCCAGCAGCGTCGAACAGGGATCTACTGGAAACACCATATATTTT
15 TRBJ2-3 TRBV27 . TRBD2 CASSLFGGVADTQYF TGTGCCAGCAGTTTATTCGGGGGGGTGGCAGATACGCAGTATTTT
16 TRBJ1-1 TRBV6-5 many TRBD1 CASRRQGAFDHTEAFF TGTGCCAGCAGAAGACAGGGGGCCTTCGATCACACTGAAGCTTTCTTT
14 TRBJ1-5 TRBV2 few . CASSERQSNQPQHF TGTGCCAGCAGTGAACGACAGAGCAATCAGCCCCAGCATTTT
16 TRBJ2-1 TRBV4-2 . TRBD2 CASSQGAGGPGNEQFF TGTGCCAGCAGCCAAGGGGCGGGGGGACCCGGGAATGAGCAGTTCTTC
12 TRBJ1-4 TRBV12-3/TRBV12-4 once . CASRTGSEKLFF TGTGCCAGCAGAACGGGAAGTGAAAAACTGTTTTTT
14 TRBJ1-5 TRBV6-2/TRBV6-3 few . CASRAPGVAQPQHF TGTGCCAGCAGAGCCCCAGGGGTGGCTCAGCCCCAGCATTTT
19 TRBJ2-3 TRBV25-1 few TRBD2 CASSPEGTSGGPEADTQYF TGTGCCAGCAGCCCGGAGGGGACTAGCGGGGGGCCGGAGGCAGATACGCAGTATTTT
12 TRBJ1-4 TRBV15 . . CATSRDGEKLFF TGTGCCACCAGCAGAGATGGTGAAAAACTGTTTTTT
14 TRBJ1-1 TRBV11-2 . . CASRSGRRDTEAFF TGTGCCAGCAGATCCGGGCGGCGCGACACTGAAGCTTTCTTT
14 TRBJ1-2 TRBV7-6 few TRBD1 CASSYSGTGYGYTF TGTGCCAGCAGCTACTCCGGGACAGGGTATGGCTACACCTTC
16 TRBJ2-1 TRBV20-1 . . CSAREGYSRPAAEQFF TGCAGTGCTAGAGAGGGGTATAGTCGCCCAGCGGCTGAGCAGTTCTTC
14 TRBJ1-2 TRBV2 many . CASSPIRGNYGYTF TGTGCCAGCAGTCCTATCCGGGGGAATTACGGCTACACCTTC
15 TRBJ2-7 TRBV3-1 . TRBD1 CASSQEGTVSYEQYF TGTGCCAGCAGCCAAGAAGGGACAGTCTCCTACGAGCAGTACTTC
12 TRBJ1-1 TRBV12-3/TRBV12-4 . . CATSYGNTEAFF TGTGCCACCTCGTACGGGAACACTGAAGCTTTCTTT
16 TRBJ1-6 TRBV9 . . CASSPRQVWGNSPLYF TGTGCCAGCAGCCCCCGACAGGTTTGGGGTAATTCACCCCTCTACTTT
18 TRBJ2-3 TRBV7-6 . TRBD2 CASSASSGNDPSTDTQYF TGTGCCAGCAGCGCTTCTAGCGGGAACGACCCTAGCACAGATACGCAGTATTTT
13 TRBJ2-7 TRBV7-9 many . CASSSRATYEQYF TGTGCCAGCAGTTCCAGGGCAACCTACGAGCAGTACTTC
16 TRBJ2-1 TRBV5-1 . . CASSLYSQSAYNEQFF TGCGCCAGCAGCTTGTATTCCCAGTCGGCCTACAATGAGCAGTTCTTC
14 TRBJ2-1 TRBV29-1 few TRBD2 CSVEVSSGYNEQFF TGCAGCGTTGAAGTCTCTAGCGGATACAATGAGCAGTTCTTC
15 TRBJ1-2 TRBV12-3/TRBV12-4 . . CASSLTRSDNYGYTF TGTGCCAGCAGTTTAACTCGTTCGGATAACTATGGCTACACCTTC
14 TRBJ1-1 TRBV5-1 . . CASSLGHLNTEAFF TGCGCCAGCAGCTTAGGCCACTTGAACACTGAAGCTTTCTTT
13 TRBJ1-1 TRBV7-8 many . CASSLRLNTEAFF TGTGCCAGCAGCTTACGCCTGAACACTGAAGCTTTCTTT
13 TRBJ2-7 TRBV10-3 . . CAISASQGYEQYF TGTGCCATCAGTGCCAGCCAGGGTTACGAGCAGTACTTC